This T cell receptor beta chain was captured in a study of blood T cell repertoires in COVID-19. Whole-study context: There were acute and convalescent COVID-19 samples, and they came from the United States, Italy and Spain.

Generated by immunoSEQ multiplex PCR, the TCRdb table keeps only in-frame clones and is missing some. This sample has 210,000 or so clones; 85% to 90% occur once, and the top ten carry approximately 2.5%. The receptor comes from a man younger than 45 with COVID-19, enrolled during active disease. Material: peripheral blood.

This chain's CDR3 is CASSVTGTRGLDEQFF. CDR3 sequence (DNA): TGTGCCAGCAGCGTCACCGGGACTAGGGGGTTGGATGAGCAGTTCTTC. The chain links TRBV7-2 to TRBJ2-1; 8 nucleotides line up with TRBD2. V gave up 5 bases and J gave up 8 bases; unmatched junction bases: 14. The CDR3 runs 16 residues. CDR1 SGHTA and CDR2 FQGNSA come from the germline V gene.